What follows are 20 T cell receptor beta chains derived from one specimen sequenced in a study of blood T cell repertoires in COVID-19. Some clones are missing from TCRdb's copy, which holds only in-frame ones; the method was immunoSEQ multiplex PCR. The table records some 190,000 clones, more than 75% of them present only once. The material sequenced was PBMCs or T cells enriched from blood (not recorded which). The receptors derive from a woman between 50 and 59 years old with acute COVID-19.

The rearrangement joins TRBV5-1 to TRBJ2-1, with 8 bases lining up with TRBD1. The CDR3 loop spans 20 amino acids. V gave up 0 bases and J gave up 4 bases; unmatched junction bases: 18. Germline assignment: CDR1 SGHRS and CDR2 YFSETQ. In nucleotides, the CDR3 is TGCGCCAGCAGCTTGGAAAATTATTTGGACAGGGCAGGGGATTACAATGAGCAGTTCTTC. Translation gives CASSLENYLDRAGDYNEQFF.

The J gene is TRBJ2-5, the V gene TRBV27; 7 positions agree with TRBD1. This CDR3 region has 14 residues. The J segment lost 7 bases and the V segment lost 4 bases, leaving 9 bases of the junction unmatched. The germline CDR1 and CDR2 sequences are MNHEY and SMNVEV (reference sequence). This CDR3 reads CASSSSGTEGTQYF. The CDR3 DNA is TGTGCCAGCAGTTCCTCCGGGACAGAGGGGACCCAGTACTTC.

The chain has TRBV7-2 and TRBJ1-3; 10 nucleotides line up with TRBD1. V shed 4 bases, J shed 1 base, and the junction held 4 bases outside the gene matches. The CDR3 is made up of 16 amino acids. Germline CDR1 is SGHTA and CDR2 is FQGNSA. Here the CDR3 DNA reads TGTGCCAGCAGCTACGGGACAGGGGCGTCTGGAAACACCATATATTTT. As protein: CASSYGTGASGNTIYF.

Note on this clone: Other DNA sequences within the sample encode an identical CDR3. The chain carries TRBV11-3 and TRBJ2-5, with 11 nucleotides matching TRBD1. Germline CDR1 reads SGHNT; CDR2 reads YENEEA. The CDR3 is 15 amino acids. Trimming took 5 bases from V and 2 from J; bases not matched to a gene: 4. The CDR3 loop is CASSPGQGGQETQYF. The CDR3 bases are TGTGCCAGCAGCCCGGGACAGGGGGGGCAAGAGACCCAGTACTTC.

The chain recombines TRBV7-3 with TRBJ2-5; no reliable D call. The CDR3 has 13 amino acids. Trimming took off 3 bases at V and 3 bases at J, with 8 bases between the two ends. Per the germline V gene, CDR1 is SGHTA and CDR2 is FQGTGA. CDR3 sequence (DNA): TGTGCCAGCAGCTTTCAGATGGAAGAGACCCAGTACTTC. Residues: CASSFQMEETQYF.

The chain employs TRBV19 and TRBJ2-1, with D perhaps TRBD2 (5 bases). Trimming cost V 1 base and J 10 bases, with 11 bases left between them. Looked up from germline, CDR1 is LNHDA and CDR2 is SQIVND (reference sequence). The CDR3 sequence is 13 residues long. The CDR3 region is CASSIGRVGEQFF. For the CDR3, the DNA is TGTGCCAGTAGTATAGGGCGGGTAGGGGAGCAGTTCTTC.

V and J are TRBV5-4 and TRBJ1-2; 8 bases are shared with TRBD1. V shed 0 bases and J 8 bases; nucleotides not matched to a gene: 9. The CDR3 totals 15 residues. The germline CDR1 and CDR2 sequences are SGHNT and YYREEE (reference sequence). The CDR3 nucleotides are TGTGCCAGCAGCTTGGCCCAGGACAGGGTCGGCGGCTACACCTTC. Translated: CASSLAQDRVGGYTF.

This clone was seen only once. The V and J genes are TRBV6-5 and TRBJ2-6; D unresolved. V shed 6 bases and J shed 1 base, with 7 bases lying between them. CDR1 and CDR2 from the germline V gene are MNHEY and SVGAGI. The CDR3 is 14 amino acids. The CDR3 DNA reads as TGTGCCAGCAGCCAACAGTCTGGGGCCAACGTCCTGACTTTC. Its protein is CASSQQSGANVLTF.

The rearrangement joins TRBV7-9 to TRBJ2-3, with a weak D call TRBD2 (6 bases). CDR1 is SEHNR and CDR2 is FQNEAQ in the germline V gene (reference sequence). Trimming took off 1 base at V and 6 bases at J, with 17 bases between the two ends. This CDR3 has 16 residues. The CDR3 DNA follows: TGTGCCAGCAGCTTAGGGGAGTGGGGGGAAACGGATACGCAGTATTTT. Its translation is CASSLGEWGETDTQYF. Variable domain in full (rest from reference TRBV7-9 and TRBJ2-3): DTGVSQNPRHKITKRGQNVTFRCDPISEHNRLYWYRQTLGQGPEFLTYFQNEAQLEKSRLLSDRFSAERPKGSFSTLEIQRTEQGDSAMYLCASSLGEWGETDTQYFGPGTRLTVL.

The V and J genes are TRBV28 and TRBJ2-3; weak D call: TRBD2 (6 bases). Between the trimmed V and J ends, which lost 1 base and 1 base, there was a span of 9 bases. CDR1 is MDHEN and CDR2 is SYDVKM in the germline V gene. This CDR3 is 15 amino acids long. The CDR3 nucleotides read TGTGCCAGCAGTTTATCTTCGGGGGGCACAGATACGCAGTATTTT. This gives the protein CASSLSSGGTDTQYF.

The chain has TRBV3-1 (or the pseudogene TRBV3-2) and TRBJ1-4; TRBD1 agrees at 10 bases. This CDR3 region has 19 residues. V lost 3 bases, J lost 4 bases, and 14 bases stayed unmatched. Germline values: CDR1 LGHDT, CDR2 YNNKEL (reference sequence). CDR3 nucleotides: TGTGCCAGCAGCCAGTCCCCACCGGGACAGGGGTGGGGTAATGAAAAACTGTTTTTT. Translation: CASSQSPPGQGWGNEKLFF.

V and J are TRBV3-1 (or the pseudogene TRBV3-2) and TRBJ2-5; 8 bases agree with TRBD2. CDR1 LGHDT and CDR2 YNNKEL come from the germline V gene (reference sequence). Unmatched junction bases numbered 17, after V lost 4 bases and J lost 7 bases. The CDR3 has 17 residues. The CDR3 coding sequence is TGTGCCAGCAGCCCCTGGGAGAGCGGGGGTCCTGGAGGGACCCAGTACTTC. Its protein is CASSPWESGGPGGTQYF.

V and J are TRBV6-1 and TRBJ1-2, with D perhaps TRBD1 (6 bases). Trimming cost V 2 bases and J 8 bases, with 21 bases left between them. Looked up from germline, CDR1 is MNHNS and CDR2 is SASEGT. The CDR3 runs 16 residues. As DNA, the CDR3 is TGTGCCAGCAGTGAACCATCTATTGGGACATCTAAAGGCTACACCTTC. Translated, it gives CASSEPSIGTSKGYTF.

V is TRBV24-1 and J is TRBJ1-5, with D possibly TRBD1 on 5 matching bases. The V end was cut by 4 bases, the J end by 1 base, with 10 bases between. The CDR3 has 15 residues. Germline CDR1 is KGHDR and CDR2 is SFDVKD. Here the CDR3 reads CATSESAGSNQPQHF. The CDR3 DNA reads TGTGCCACCAGTGAATCGGCAGGGAGCAATCAGCCCCAGCATTTT.

The chain recombines TRBV5-8 with TRBJ1-4; D unclear. CDR1 is SGHTS and CDR2 is YDEGEE in the germline V gene. V gave up 4 bases and J gave up 8 bases, with 6 bases separating them. This CDR3 has 11 residues. CDR3 sequence (DNA): TGTGCCAGCAGCCCGGGGGAAAAACTGTTTTTT. Encoded protein: CASSPGEKLFF.

V usage is TRBV9 and J usage is TRBJ2-1; TRBD1 is a possible D gene (6 bases). The V gene's germline CDR1 is SGDLS and CDR2 YYNGEE. The ends were cut back, 1 base at V and 7 bases at J, with 15 bases in the middle. The CDR3 is 15 residues long. CDR3 coding DNA: TGTGCCAGCAGCGTATCAGGGGCCCCGGCGAATGAGCAGTTCTTC. This translates into CASSVSGAPANEQFF. Drawing the rest from reference TRBV9 and TRBJ2-1, the complete variable domain is DSGVTQTPKHLITATGQRVTLRCSPRSGDLSVYWYQQSLDQGLQFLIQYYNGEERAKGNILERFSAQQFPDLHSELNLSSLELGDSALYFCASSVSGAPANEQFFGPGTRLTVL.

This clone was detected a few times. The rearrangement uses TRBV5-1 and TRBJ1-1, with 8 bases lining up with TRBD1. This CDR3 is built from 13 residues. The trim removed 7 bases at V and 7 bases at J, leaving 9 bases unmatched. In germline, CDR1 is SGHRS, CDR2 YFSETQ. CDR3 DNA sequence: TGCGCCAGCTCGGGACAGGCAGAAAATGAAGCTTTCTTT. Residues: CASSGQAENEAFF. Together with reference TRBV5-1 and TRBJ1-1, the CDR3 gives the full variable domain: KAGVTQTPRYLIKTRGQQVTLSCSPISGHRSVSWYQQTPGQGLQFLFEYFSETQRNKGNFPGRFSGRQFSNSRSEMNVSTLELGDSALYLCASSGQAENEAFFGQGTRLTVV.

The chain couples TRBV7-2 to TRBJ1-4; D possibly corresponds to TRBD1 (5 bases). The CDR3 is 16 amino acids. V gave up 0 bases and J gave up 8 bases, with 16 bases separating them. Germline CDR1 SGHTA, CDR2 FQGNSA. CDR3 protein: CASSLALLGAEEKLFF. As DNA, the CDR3 is TGTGCCAGCAGCTTAGCGCTATTAGGGGCGGAGGAAAAACTGTTTTTT.

The chain couples TRBV11-2 to TRBJ2-6, with 9 bases matching TRBD1. Germline CDR1 and CDR2: SGHAT and FQNNGV. The CDR3 has 18 amino acids. Trimming at V came to 7 bases and at J to 2 bases, leaving 12 bases not matched to a gene. CDR3 nucleotide sequence: TGTGCCAGCACCCGGGACAGGGCCCACTCACCTGGGGCCAACGTCCTGACTTTC. As protein: CASTRDRAHSPGANVLTF.

The chain employs TRBV12-3 or TRBV12-4 and TRBJ2-5; D not resolved. This CDR3 region has 12 residues. V lost 8 bases, J lost 5 bases, and 12 bases lay in between. Written as DNA, the CDR3 is TGTGCCAGCTCGGTGGGCGTGGAGACCCAGTACTTC. It encodes CASSVGVETQYF.